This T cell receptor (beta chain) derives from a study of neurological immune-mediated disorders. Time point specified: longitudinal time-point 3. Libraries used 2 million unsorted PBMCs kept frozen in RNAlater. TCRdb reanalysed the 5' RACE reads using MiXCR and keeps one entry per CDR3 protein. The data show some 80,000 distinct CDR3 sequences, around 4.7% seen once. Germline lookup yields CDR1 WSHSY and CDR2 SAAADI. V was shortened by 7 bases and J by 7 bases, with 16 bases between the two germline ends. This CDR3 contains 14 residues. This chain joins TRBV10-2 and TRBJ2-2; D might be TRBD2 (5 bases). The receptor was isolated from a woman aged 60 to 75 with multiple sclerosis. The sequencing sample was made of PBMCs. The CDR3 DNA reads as TGCGCCAGCAACGAGGGTATGGAGAGCGGGGAGCTGTTTTTT. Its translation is CASNEGMESGELFF.